This T cell receptor (beta chain) was captured in a study of breast tumors, draining lymph nodes, adjacent tissues. This clonotype showed up many times. Its antigen is unidentified. The lymph nodes were axillary draining lymph nodes from breast cancer patients. The study, taken as a whole, reports: Tumors had less TCR diversity than lymph nodes, more than nontumor tissue. Tumor and nontumor repertoires were significantly more similar in luminal-like than in basal-like breast cancer.

MiXCR, applied by TCRdb to the multiplex PCR reads, yields one record per CDR3 protein. The table has about 80,000 distinct CDR3 sequences, roughly 19% seen once. CDR1 and CDR2 (germline): SGHTA, FQGTGA. V lost 4 bases, J lost 0 bases, and 11 bases lay in between. The CDR3 has 15 residues. The material sequenced was axillary lymph node tissue. The clonotype was recovered from a female donor with breast cancer. Some clones in this sample may be carry-over from other donors' samples. The chain couples TRBV7-3 to TRBJ2-3; TRBD1 might be the D (6 bases). For the CDR3, the DNA is TGTGCCAGCAGCTCAGGGGTTACTAGCACAGATACGCAGTATTTT. Amino acids: CASSSGVTSTDTQYF.